The 9 T cell receptor beta chains given below trace back to one sample, sequenced in a study of T cells in women clearing cervical HPV infection. TCRdb keeps only in-frame clones here, not all; method: immunoSEQ multiplex PCR. The sample holds 14,000 or so clones. The sample comprised blood buffy coat. The receptors were sampled from a woman aged 18 to 75 with a cervical HPV16 infection that either progressed to CIN3+ or cleared (not recorded which).

Points on this clone: The sequenced fragment ends 3 residues before the CDR3 boundary, so the rest is inferred from the germline J gene. The same CDR3 also results from other DNA sequences found in this sample. The chain is built from TRBV18 and TRBJ1-2, with D perhaps TRBD1 (6 bases). The germline gives CDR1 KGHSH, CDR2 LQKENI. The CDR3 spans 14 residues. The CDR3: CASSPGGDFNDYTF. CDR3 DNA, as far as it was read: TGTGCCAGCTCACCAGGGGGCGACTTCAATGAC.

A note on this clone: With the read ending 3 residues before the CDR3 end, the germline J gene is used to fill in that end. The gene calls are TRBV18 and TRBJ2-1, with 9 bases aligning to TRBD2. Germline lookup yields CDR1 KGHSH and CDR2 LQKENI. After removal of 7 bases from V and 9 bases from J, the junction contained 16 bases not matched to a gene. CDR3 length: 16 residues. CDR3 sequence reads: CASLATASGGYGEQFF. The part of the CDR3 DNA that was read is TGTGCCAGCTTAGCAACGGCCAGCGGGGGGTATGGTGAG.

Of note for this clone: Read data end 3 residues before the CDR3 end; the end is taken from the germline J gene. The chain employs TRBV4-2 and TRBJ1-5; D might be TRBD1 (5 bases). This CDR3 has 15 amino acids. V was shortened by 0 bases and J by 7 bases, with 13 bases between the two germline ends. Germline CDR1 reads LGHNA; CDR2 reads YNFKEQ. The CDR3 sequence is CASSQESGGRQPQHF. The CDR3 DNA, read in part, is TGTGCCAGCAGCCAAGAGTCCGGGGGACGACAGCCC.

Concerning this clone: Sequencing ends 3 residues short of the CDR3 end; the germline J gene provides the rest. The V gene is TRBV10-3, the J gene TRBJ2-2; D uncertain. This CDR3 is built from 12 residues. V lost 7 bases to trimming and J lost 6 bases, with 9 bases between them. Germline assignment: CDR1 ENHRY and CDR2 SYGVKD. The CDR3 spells CAITTDPGELFF. CDR3 DNA (partial): TGTGCCATCACAACAGACCCCGGGGAG.

As regards this clone: The missing CDR3 end, 3 residues past where the read stops, is filled in from the germline J gene. The chain has TRBV18 and TRBJ2-4; tentatively, D is TRBD2 (5 bases). This CDR3 region has 14 residues. Germline assignment: CDR1 KGHSH and CDR2 LQKENI. Partial CDR3 DNA: TGTGCCAGCTCCCCGGCGGGCCAGAACTATGGT. Protein sequence: CASSPAGQNYG. The full CDR3 protein reads CASSPAGQNYGQYF. The full variable domain, with the rest looked up from reference TRBV18 and TRBJ2-4, is NAGVMQNPRHLVRRRGQEARLRCSPMKGHSHVYWYRQLPEEGLKFMVYLQKENIIDESGMPKERFSAEFPKEGPSILRIQQVVRGDSAAYFCASSPAGQNYGQYFGAGTRLSVL.

A note on this clone: The CDR3 end falls 3 residues outside the read, so it is completed with the germline J gene. Within the sample, other DNA sequences also encode this same CDR3. The rearrangement uses TRBV5-1 and TRBJ1-2; TRBD1 matches 7 bases. There are 16 residues in the CDR3. The germline V gene encodes CDR1 SGHRS and CDR2 YFSETQ. Trimming at V came to 4 bases and at J to 3 bases, leaving 12 bases not matched to a gene. The covered CDR3 bases are TGCGCCAGCAGCAAAGCTCGGACAGGAAAGTACTATGGC. Translation: CASSKARTGKYYG. The entire CDR3 sequence reads CASSKARTGKYYGYTF.

Comments on this clone: The CDR3 goes on 3 residues after the read ends, and that part is filled in from the germline J gene. The chain combines TRBV11-2 with TRBJ2-5; possibly TRBD1 for D (6 bases). V shed 5 bases and J shed 4 bases, with 14 bases lying between them. This CDR3 has 14 amino acids. From germline, CDR1 is SGHAT and CDR2 FQNNGV. The CDR3 DNA, read in part, is TGTGCCAGCAGCCCACTTATCAGGGGAGAGACC. This translates into CASSPLIRGET. The entire CDR3 protein reads CASSPLIRGETQYF.

Frequency places this clone as medium-sized (0.01 to 0.1%). The read terminates 3 residues before the CDR3 end, so the remaining end is supplied by the germline J gene. The rearrangement uses TRBV2 and TRBJ2-3; 11 bases fit TRBD2. This CDR3 comprises 16 residues. Looked up from germline, CDR1 is SNHLY and CDR2 is FYNNEI. V was pared by 6 bases and J by 0 bases, with 5 bases of the junction left unmatched. The CDR3 sequence: CASSLLAGDSTDTQYF. CDR3 DNA, as far as it was read: TGTGCCAGCAGCCTACTAGCGGGAGATAGCACAGATACG.

Concerning this clone itself: The observed sequence ends 3 residues before the CDR3 terminus, with the missing tail filled in from the germline J gene. The rearrangement links TRBV10-3 to TRBJ2-3; 11 bases agree with TRBD2. Germline-derived CDR1 and CDR2 are ENHRY and SYGVKD. CDR3 length equals 15 residues. V lost 9 bases and J lost 6; bases outside the gene matches: 11. The sequenced CDR3 bases are TGTGCCATGTCCGGGACTAGCGGTGGGTTGGATACG. Translating it yields CAMSGTSGGLDT. The entire CDR3 sequence reads CAMSGTSGGLDTQYF.